The next 30 T cell receptor beta chains were all read from a single sample in a study of patients and donors after allogeneic stem cell transplantation. From the RT-PCR reads, TCRdb called clonotypes with MiXCR, one entry per CDR3 protein. The data contain about 150,000 distinct CDR3 sequences, approximately 24% of them singletons. The specimen was blood, either unsorted or a sorted T cell fraction (not recorded which). The receptors originated from a human donor who was either an allogeneic HSCT recipient or a stem cell or donor lymphocyte infusion donor (not recorded which). It is not recorded whose cells these are; they may come from a transplant donor.

This rearrangement joins TRBV14 to TRBJ2-1, with 9 bases aligning to TRBD1. Unmatched junction bases numbered 4, after V lost 5 bases and J lost 2 bases. From germline, CDR1 is SGHDN and CDR2 FVKESK. The CDR3 runs 15 residues. CDR3: CASSVRDRAYNEQFF. The CDR3 nucleotides read TGTGCCAGCAGCGTCCGGGACAGGGCCTACAATGAGCAGTTCTTC. Based on the CDR3 plus reference TRBV14 and TRBJ2-1, the full variable domain is EAGVTQFPSHSVIEKGQTVTLRCDPISGHDNLYWYRRVMGKEIKFLLHFVKESKQDESGMPNNRFLAERTGGTYSTLKVQPAELEDSGVYFCASSVRDRAYNEQFFGPGTRLTVL.

The chain carries TRBV20-1 and TRBJ2-2, with D hard to call. The V gene's germline CDR1 is DFQATT and CDR2 SNEGSKA (reference sequence). V was shortened by 6 bases and J by 6 bases, with 11 bases between the two germline ends. This CDR3 contains 12 residues. Written as DNA, the CDR3 is TGCAGTGCACCGGCCGAAGCCGGGGAGCTGTTTTTT. This encodes CSAPAEAGELFF.

CDR3 residues: CSARDVGSAETQYF. CDR3 coding DNA: TGCAGTGCTAGAGATGTAGGGTCGGCAGAGACCCAGTACTTC. This chain links TRBV20-1 with TRBJ2-5; the D is unclear. V was shortened by 0 bases and J by 4 bases, with 12 bases between the two germline ends. Germline CDR1 DFQATT, CDR2 SNEGSKA (reference sequence). The CDR3 is made up of 14 amino acids.

This clonotype was detected a few times. The rearrangement links TRBV29-1 to TRBJ2-3; no reliable D call. V was trimmed by 4 bases and J by 0 bases, leaving 5 bases between them. CDR1 and CDR2 from the germline V gene are SQVTM and ANQGSEA. The CDR3 is made up of 12 amino acids. The CDR3 here is CSVVQSTDTQYF. Here the CDR3 DNA reads TGCAGCGTTGTTCAGAGCACAGATACGCAGTATTTT.

This clonotype was detected ten times or more. The CDR3 spells CASSQENYGAFF. DNA of the CDR3: TGTGCCAGCAGCCAAGAAAACTACGGAGCTTTCTTT. The chain uses TRBV4-2 and TRBJ1-1; D is ambiguous. The CDR3 contains 12 residues. V lost 0 bases to trimming and J lost 10 bases, with 9 bases between them. Germline CDR1 is LGHNA and CDR2 is YNFKEQ.

This clonotype was found a few times. The chain employs TRBV28 and TRBJ2-7, with 7 bases matching TRBD1. Germline V gene sequence: CDR1 MDHEN, CDR2 SYDVKM. This CDR3 is 13 amino acids long. V shed 5 bases, J shed 0 bases, and the junction held 1 base outside the gene matches. As DNA, the CDR3 is TGTGCCAGCAGTAGACAGGGCTCCTACGAGCAGTACTTC. Translated, it gives CASSRQGSYEQYF. Drawing the rest from reference TRBV28 and TRBJ2-7, the complete variable domain is DVKVTQSSRYLVKRTGEKVFLECVQDMDHENMFWYRQDPGLGLRLIYFSYDVKMKEKGDIPEGYSVSREKKERFSLILESASTNQTSMYLCASSRQGSYEQYFGPGTRLTVT.

The chain has TRBV20-1 and TRBJ2-3, with 12 bases aligning to TRBD2. The germline CDR1 and CDR2 sequences are DFQATT and SNEGSKA (reference sequence). The CDR3 sequence is 13 residues long. The CDR3 sequence is CSNLAGGSDTQYF. For the CDR3, the DNA is TGCAGCAACCTAGCGGGGGGGTCAGATACGCAGTATTTT.

The genes are TRBV7-2 and TRBJ2-1; TRBD1 matches at 7 bases. J lost 4 bases, V lost 3 bases, and 6 bases had no gene match. The CDR3 is made up of 15 amino acids. Germline V gene sequence: CDR1 SGHTA, CDR2 FQGNSA. The CDR3 spells CASSFDRAQYNEQFF. DNA for the CDR3: TGTGCCAGCAGCTTCGACAGGGCCCAATACAATGAGCAGTTCTTC.

The chain is built from TRBV7-6 and TRBJ1-5; 12 bases align to TRBD1. The germline V gene encodes CDR1 SGHVS and CDR2 FNYEAQ. This CDR3 contains 18 residues. V shed 3 bases, J shed 5 bases, and the junction held 11 bases outside the gene matches. The CDR3: CASSLGTGGNRVDQPQHF. The CDR3 DNA reads TGTGCCAGCAGCTTGGGGACAGGGGGCAACAGGGTGGATCAGCCCCAGCATTTT.

The gene calls are TRBV12-3 or TRBV12-4 and TRBJ2-2; 11 bases match TRBD2. Losses at the gene ends were 5 bases for V and 4 bases for J; bases not matched to a gene: 6. The CDR3 loop spans 16 amino acids. The CDR3, as DNA: TGTGCCAGCAGTCATCAACTAGCGGGGGTCACCGGGGAGCTGTTTTTT. Translated, it gives CASSHQLAGVTGELFF.

The chain joins TRBV7-8 to TRBJ2-5; 12 nucleotides match TRBD2. With 5 bases clipped from V and 4 bases from J, the junction kept 8 bases outside the gene matches. The V gene's germline CDR1 is SGHVS and CDR2 FQNEAQ. The CDR3 is 16 amino acids. The DNA of the CDR3 is TGTGCCAGCAGCCAATCTCTAGCGGGGGGGCGAGAGACCCAGTACTTC. Translated, it gives CASSQSLAGGRETQYF.

The V gene is TRBV20-1, the J gene TRBJ2-7; D is undetermined. Germline CDR1 DFQATT, CDR2 SNEGSKA (reference sequence). This CDR3 has 12 amino acids. With 4 bases removed from V and 5 bases from J, the gap between germline ends came to 12 bases. CDR3: CSATTPVDEQYF. CDR3 nucleotide sequence: TGCAGTGCTACCACCCCCGTGGACGAGCAGTACTTC.

This clonotype has only a few counts. The chain is built from TRBV6-5 and TRBJ2-2; D uncertain. V lost 6 bases to trimming and J lost 3 bases, with 8 bases between them. The CDR3 loop spans 13 amino acids. Germline V gene lookup returns CDR1 MNHEY and CDR2 SVGAGI. In DNA, the CDR3 is TGTGCCAGCAGACAAGATTACACCGGGGAGCTGTTTTTT. Amino acid sequence: CASRQDYTGELFF.

The chain links TRBV5-1 to TRBJ1-3; D may be TRBD1 (6 bases). The germline CDR1 and CDR2 sequences are SGHRS and YFSETQ. V was pared by 3 bases and J by 2 bases, with 9 bases between. The CDR3 is made up of 14 amino acids. The chain's CDR3 is CASSSRGPGNTIYF. For the CDR3, the DNA is TGCGCCAGCAGCTCCAGGGGACCTGGAAACACCATATATTTT.

This chain connects TRBV4-3 to TRBJ2-7, with a possible D match to TRBD2 (5 bases). The CDR3 has 15 residues. CDR1 and CDR2 from the germline V gene are LGHNA and YSLEER. V was clipped by 2 bases and J by 0 bases, with 11 bases between them. The DNA of the CDR3 is TGCGCCAGCAGCCAATCACGAGCGGCCTCCTACGAGCAGTACTTC. Translated: CASSQSRAASYEQYF.

The chain is built from TRBV4-2 and TRBJ2-7; unclear D gene. The germline V and J ends were trimmed by 3 bases and 6 bases, with 12 bases remaining between them. CDR1 LGHNA and CDR2 YNFKEQ come from the germline V gene. The CDR3 covers 13 residues. CDR3 sequence: CASSQFTPGEQYF. The CDR3, as DNA: TGTGCCAGCAGCCAGTTTACCCCGGGCGAGCAGTACTTC.

This rearrangement joins TRBV20-1 to TRBJ2-2; D not certain. Germline V CDR1 and CDR2: DFQATT, SNEGSKA (reference sequence). The CDR3 extends over 15 amino acids. Trimming pared 0 bases from V and 3 bases from J, leaving 11 bases between. The CDR3 loop is CSARDVKFDTGELFF. The CDR3 DNA is TGCAGTGCTAGAGATGTCAAATTCGACACCGGGGAGCTGTTTTTT.

With regard to this clonotype: A single base separates this from a much larger clone, so it may be a read error. The J gene is TRBJ1-2, the V gene TRBV12-3 or TRBV12-4; the D gene is possibly TRBD1 (5 bases). Trimming pared 6 bases from V and 1 base from J, leaving 9 bases between. The CDR3 is 13 residues long. The CDR3 loop reads CASRPTDNYGYTF. Here the CDR3 DNA reads TGTGCCAGCAGACCGACAGATAACTATGGCTACACCTTC.

This clonotype was found many times. The V gene is TRBV29-1, the J gene TRBJ1-2; TRBD1 matches 10 bases. Germline assignment: CDR1 SQVTM and CDR2 ANQGSEA. V lost 7 bases and J lost 8; bases outside the gene matches: 10. This CDR3 spans 13 amino acids. CDR3 nucleotide sequence: TGCAGCGGAATGGGACAGGGGAAATTCGGCTACACCTTC. This codes for CSGMGQGKFGYTF.

The sample holds a few counts of this clonotype. V and J are TRBV9 and TRBJ1-1; D is unclear. The CDR3 spans 15 residues. Germline values: CDR1 SGDLS, CDR2 YYNGEE. Trimming shortened V by 3 bases and J by 0 bases, and 12 bases separated the two germline ends. The CDR3 sequence: CASSGGEDLNTEAFF. The CDR3 coding sequence is TGTGCCAGCAGCGGAGGTGAAGACCTGAACACTGAAGCTTTCTTT. The entire variable domain, with the rest obtained from reference TRBV9 and TRBJ1-1, is as follows: DSGVTQTPKHLITATGQRVTLRCSPRSGDLSVYWYQQSLDQGLQFLIQYYNGEERAKGNILERFSAQQFPDLHSELNLSSLELGDSALYFCASSGGEDLNTEAFFGQGTRLTVV.

The rearrangement uses TRBV9 and TRBJ1-5; D perhaps matches TRBD1 (5 bases). V shed 0 bases and J shed 0 bases, with 10 bases lying between them. CDR1 SGDLS and CDR2 YYNGEE come from the germline V gene. CDR3 length equals 16 residues. The CDR3 is CASSVGAGTSNQPQHF. For the CDR3, the DNA is TGTGCCAGCAGCGTAGGGGCGGGGACTAGCAATCAGCCCCAGCATTTT.

The DNA for the CDR3 is TGTGCCAGCAGTTTAAACAGCCCCACCACAGATACGCAGTATTTT. It specifies CASSLNSPTTDTQYF. This sequence joins TRBV12-3 or TRBV12-4 and TRBJ2-3; D gene ambiguous. The CDR3 spans 15 residues. Trimming left V 2 bases short and J 2 bases short, with 11 bases between.

This chain connects TRBV7-9 to TRBJ1-2; D unresolved. The CDR3 has 16 residues. From germline, CDR1 is SEHNR and CDR2 FQNEAQ (reference sequence). Trimming took off 1 base at V and 3 bases at J, with 15 bases between the two ends. The CDR3 protein is CASSLGARLPYYGYTF. For the CDR3, the DNA is TGTGCCAGCAGCTTAGGGGCCCGGCTTCCATACTATGGCTACACCTTC. Full variable domain (rest looked up from reference TRBV7-9 and TRBJ1-2): DTGVSQNPRHKITKRGQNVTFRCDPISEHNRLYWYRQTLGQGPEFLTYFQNEAQLEKSRLLSDRFSAERPKGSFSTLEIQRTEQGDSAMYLCASSLGARLPYYGYTFGSGTRLTVV.

This clonotype came up a few times. This chain links TRBV20-1 with TRBJ1-2, with D perhaps matching TRBD1 (5 bases). CDR3 length equals 16 residues. Between the trimmed V and J ends, which lost 3 bases and 8 bases, there was a span of 25 bases. The germline V gene has CDR1 DFQATT and CDR2 SNEGSKA (reference sequence). The CDR3 region is CSARGKPGPQRGGYTF. The CDR3 bases are TGCAGTGCTAGGGGGAAGCCGGGACCTCAGAGGGGAGGCTACACCTTC.

The rearrangement links TRBV24-1 to TRBJ2-5, with no clear D. CDR3 size: 14 residues. From germline, CDR1 is KGHDR and CDR2 SFDVKD. Trimming cost V 7 bases and J 3 bases, with 14 bases left between them. The CDR3 DNA follows: TGTGCCACCAGCCCAATCGACTCGGAAGAGACCCAGTACTTC. Translating it yields CATSPIDSEETQYF.

This sequence joins TRBV29-1 and TRBJ1-2; 7 bases align to TRBD1. V was pared by 3 bases and J by 4 bases, with 5 bases of the junction left unmatched. Germline V gene sequence: CDR1 SQVTM, CDR2 ANQGSEA. CDR3 size: 13 residues. The CDR3 spells CSVELQGIYGYTF. The CDR3 bases are TGCAGCGTTGAGTTACAGGGGATCTATGGCTACACCTTC.

The chain has TRBV7-6 and TRBJ1-6; no definite D call. V was clipped by 0 bases and J by 7 bases, with 10 bases between them. CDR1 and CDR2 (germline): SGHVS, FNYEAQ. This CDR3 has 15 amino acids. CDR3 loop: CASSLAGSTNSPLHF. CDR3 sequence (DNA): TGTGCCAGCAGCTTAGCCGGGAGTACCAATTCACCCCTCCACTTT.

This clonotype was observed many times. The chain employs TRBV12-3 or TRBV12-4 and TRBJ1-5; 9 bases align to TRBD1. The CDR3 has 15 residues. V lost 1 base, J lost 9 bases, and 7 bases stayed unmatched. CDR3 DNA sequence: TGTGCCAGCAGTTTAGAGGGACAGGGAGATCGGCCCCAGCATTTT. It translates to CASSLEGQGDRPQHF.

This clonotype was observed many times. The chain recombines TRBV7-9 with TRBJ1-5, with TRBD1 matching over 8 bases. The J segment lost 6 bases and the V segment lost 5 bases, leaving 9 bases of the junction unmatched. Germline V gene data show CDR1 as SEHNR and CDR2 as FQNEAQ (reference sequence). This CDR3 contains 15 residues. This CDR3 reads CASSPDREEGQPQHF. CDR3 sequence (DNA): TGTGCCAGCAGCCCGGACAGGGAAGAGGGTCAGCCCCAGCATTTT.

The chain uses TRBV12-3 or TRBV12-4 and TRBJ2-3; TRBD1 matches 12 bases. J was trimmed by 6 bases and V by 3 bases; bases with no gene match: 4. The CDR3 runs to 15 residues. CDR3 sequence: CASSFGTGGLDTQYF. The CDR3 nucleotides are TGTGCCAGCAGTTTTGGGACAGGGGGCTTGGATACGCAGTATTTT.